The 5 T cell receptor beta chains presented below share a single source sample, sequenced in a study of blood T cell repertoires in COVID-19. Clones were read by immunoSEQ multiplex PCR, and TCRdb kept only the in-frame ones, dropping some. The sample lists a few hundred thousand clones, 88% occurring once. Sequencing was performed on peripheral blood. Receptors originate from a woman between 25 and 40 years old who had recovered from COVID-19.

The rearrangement uses TRBV7-2 and TRBJ1-5, with a tentative D call TRBD1 (5 bases). Per germline, CDR1 SGHTA and CDR2 FQGNSA. The CDR3 extends over 16 amino acids. The V end was cut by 4 bases, the J end by 5 bases, with 18 bases between. The CDR3 here is CASSSPSGGSHQPQHF. The CDR3 region has the DNA TGTGCCAGCAGCTCACCATCGGGGGGGTCTCATCAGCCCCAGCATTTT.

V usage is TRBV30 and J usage is TRBJ2-1; 11 nucleotides align to TRBD2. Germline V gene lookup returns CDR1 GTSNPN and CDR2 SVGIG (reference sequence). CDR3 length: 15 residues. J gave up 0 bases and V 3 bases, and 1 base lay outside the gene matches. CDR3 in amino acids: CAWSLAGGSYNEQFF. The DNA of the CDR3 is TGTGCCTGGAGCCTAGCGGGGGGCTCCTACAATGAGCAGTTCTTC.

V gene TRBV11-2 combines with J gene TRBJ2-2; TRBD1 might be the D (5 bases). Trimming shortened V by 0 bases and J by 7 bases, and 15 bases separated the two germline ends. The CDR3 contains 16 residues. The germline CDR1 and CDR2 sequences are SGHAT and FQNNGV. The CDR3 DNA sequence: TGTGCCAGCAGCTTAGATGGCGCCAGGGATGTCGGGGAGCTGTTTTTT. Translation: CASSLDGARDVGELFF.

The chain couples TRBV2 to TRBJ1-2, with D perhaps matching TRBD1 (6 bases). Trimming left V 6 bases short and J 4 bases short, with 15 bases between. The germline V gene has CDR1 SNHLY and CDR2 FYNNEI. This CDR3 region has 14 residues. The CDR3 reads CASSGRGAGYGYTF. CDR3 bases: TGTGCCAGCAGCGGCCGGGGGGCCGGCTATGGCTACACCTTC.

This sequence joins TRBV4-3 and TRBJ1-4, with 9 bases aligning to TRBD1. The CDR3 has 14 residues. The J segment lost 8 bases and the V segment lost 5 bases, leaving 6 bases of the junction unmatched. From germline, CDR1 is LGHNA and CDR2 YSLEER. The CDR3, as DNA: TGCGCCAGCAGCATGGACAGGGGTGGGGAAAAACTGTTTTTT. Its translation: CASSMDRGGEKLFF.